This T cell receptor beta chain was identified during a study of OX40 agonist ivuxolimab in advanced cancers. Study overall: A history of anti-PD-1, anti-PD-L1 or anti-CTLA-4 therapy was acceptable, and roughly 40% had some.

V was shortened by 6 bases and J by 5 bases, with 10 bases between the two germline ends. CDR3 length: 12 residues. Germline values: CDR1 SNHLY, CDR2 FYNNEI. Points from the study as a whole: The expanded peripheral T cells' antigen specificity was not determined. Clonal expansion in partial responders at 0.1-3.0 mg/kg ranked among the lowest.

Patients were ineligible given autoimmune disease history or systemic immunosuppression. This clone has at least ten counts. Antigen specificity is unknown. The repertoire was sequenced with immunoSEQ multiplex PCR; TCRdb's copy has only in-frame clones and lacks some. There are 36,000 or so clones in the sample; roughly three quarters occur only once, and 22% lies in the top ten. Specimen: CD4+ or CD8+ T cells sorted from blood, collected in a trial of the OX40 agonist ivuxolimab. The chain is built from TRBV2 and TRBJ1-2; no definite D call. The receptor was isolated from an adult with an advanced solid tumor such as melanoma, head and neck, liver or kidney cancer. The CDR3 coding sequence is TGTGCCAGCAGGGGTCTCGCGTATGGCTACACCTTC. Amino acids: CASRGLAYGYTF. The full variable domain, completed using reference TRBV2 and TRBJ1-2, is EPEVTQTPSHQVTQMGQEVILRCVPISNHLYFYWYRQILGQKVEFLVSFYNNEISEKSEIFDDQFSVERPDGSNFTLKIRSTKLEDSAMYFCASRGLAYGYTFGSGTRLTVV.